Listed below are T cell receptor beta chains from one sample, sequenced in a study of blood T cell repertoires in COVID-19. Here immunoSEQ multiplex PCR was the method, and the copy in TCRdb shows in-frame clones only, minus some. The sample has about 350,000 clones, over 80% seen once. The specimen sequenced was peripheral blood. All receptors derive from a man aged 30-40 years with COVID-19, enrolled during active disease. The CDR3 runs from the conserved cysteine through the conserved F or W. Fields, in order: clone size, V gene, D gene, J gene, CDR3 DNA, CDR3 protein. D genes are given only for firm matches. Some rows mark clone size as missing; the rest say once, few, many or name a class of expanded clone.

size: .
V: TRBV7-9
D: TRBD1
J: TRBJ2-3
DNA: TGTGCCAGCAGCTTAGGGTACTTAGGGACAGGAGGCACAGATACGCAGTATTTT
CDR3: CASSLGYLGTGGTDTQYF

size: .
V: TRBV15
D: TRBD1
J: TRBJ1-2
DNA: TGTGCCACCAGCAGAGATCTCGACAGGGCGACCCTTTATGGCTACACCTTC
CDR3: CATSRDLDRATLYGYTF

size: .
V: TRBV6-2/TRBV6-3
D: .
J: TRBJ2-1
DNA: TGTGCCAGCAGTTACCGGCCCGGACTGTACAATGAGCAGTTCTTC
CDR3: CASSYRPGLYNEQFF

size: .
V: TRBV25-1
D: .
J: TRBJ2-3
DNA: TGTGCCAGCAGTGATGCAGGGGTAAAGACAGATACGCAGTATTTT
CDR3: CASSDAGVKTDTQYF

size: .
V: TRBV4-2
D: .
J: TRBJ1-1
DNA: TGTGCCAGCAGCCAAGATGAAGGGGCAGGACGCGAAGCTTTCTTT
CDR3: CASSQDEGAGREAFF

size: .
V: TRBV25-1
D: TRBD1
J: TRBJ1-6
DNA: TGTGCCAGCAGTGAATCAGGACAGGGGTTTCGTTCACCCCTCCACTTT
CDR3: CASSESGQGFRSPLHF

size: once
V: TRBV30
D: TRBD1
J: TRBJ2-5
DNA: TGTGCCTGGAGTCCCCCAGGGGGCCAAGAGACCCAGTACTTC
CDR3: CAWSPPGGQETQYF

size: .
V: TRBV5-1
D: .
J: TRBJ2-1
DNA: TGCGCCAGCAGCTCCTCTGACTACTACAATGAGCAGTTCTTC
CDR3: CASSSSDYYNEQFF

size: .
V: TRBV5-1
D: .
J: TRBJ1-2
DNA: TGCGCCAGCAGCTTGGTTGAGGTGGACTATGGCTACACCTTC
CDR3: CASSLVEVDYGYTF

size: .
V: TRBV18
D: .
J: TRBJ1-2
DNA: TGTGCCAGCTCACCACCGGCAGGGATGTATGGCTACACCTTC
CDR3: CASSPPAGMYGYTF

size: few
V: TRBV14
D: TRBD1
J: TRBJ2-7
DNA: TGTGCCAGCAGTTTTGGGACAGCCGGTAACTTGGAGCAGTACTTC
CDR3: CASSFGTAGNLEQYF

size: once
V: TRBV6-2/TRBV6-3
D: TRBD1
J: TRBJ1-2
DNA: TGTGCCAGCAGTGACCCAGGGGGTGCTAACTATGGCTACACCTTC
CDR3: CASSDPGGANYGYTF

size: .
V: TRBV5-4
D: TRBD2
J: TRBJ2-1
DNA: TGTGCCAGCAGCCTGGGACTAGCGGGAATGTCCTACAATGAGCAGTTCTTC
CDR3: CASSLGLAGMSYNEQFF

size: .
V: TRBV6-2/TRBV6-3
D: .
J: TRBJ1-4
DNA: TGTGCCAGCAGTTACCCGCTCCGGTCGGGGAAGGCTAATGAAAAACTGTTTTTT
CDR3: CASSYPLRSGKANEKLFF

size: .
V: TRBV7-3
D: .
J: TRBJ1-3
DNA: TGTGCCAGCAGCTTAGGGCCGCAAAAGGCTGGAAACACCATATATTTT
CDR3: CASSLGPQKAGNTIYF

size: .
V: TRBV15
D: .
J: TRBJ2-7
DNA: TGTGCCACCAGCAGATCCGGGTCCGCCTACGAGCAGTACTTC
CDR3: CATSRSGSAYEQYF

size: many
V: TRBV12-5
D: .
J: TRBJ2-6
DNA: TGTGCTAGTGGTTTGGTAAGCGGCTTACAGGGTCTTACTCCTGGGGCCAACGTCCTGACTTTC
CDR3: CASGLVSGLQGLTPGANVLTF

size: .
V: TRBV5-1
D: TRBD1
J: TRBJ2-2
DNA: TGCGCCAGCAGCGTCGACAGGGGGCAAGGGGAGCTGTTTTTT
CDR3: CASSVDRGQGELFF

size: .
V: TRBV7-8
D: .
J: TRBJ2-5
DNA: TGTGCCAGCAGTTTTAGCGGAGTAGCTCAAGAGACCCAGTACTTC
CDR3: CASSFSGVAQETQYF

size: .
V: TRBV6-2/TRBV6-3
D: TRBD1
J: TRBJ2-7
DNA: TGTGCCAGCAGTTTACAGGGGCGTACCTACGAGCAGTACTTC
CDR3: CASSLQGRTYEQYF

size: once
V: TRBV5-8
D: .
J: TRBJ2-2
DNA: TGTGCCAGCAGCTTGTCCGGACAGAAGCTGTTTTTT
CDR3: CASSLSGQKLFF

size: .
V: TRBV28
D: .
J: TRBJ1-4
DNA: TGTGCCAGCAGTTTATTGAGCGGGGGCAGAAATGAAAAACTGTTTTTT
CDR3: CASSLLSGGRNEKLFF

size: .
V: TRBV18
D: .
J: TRBJ2-7
DNA: TGTGCCAGCTCACCAACAGGAGGGAATTACGAGCAGTACTTC
CDR3: CASSPTGGNYEQYF

size: .
V: TRBV5-6
D: .
J: TRBJ2-5
DNA: TGTGCCAGCAGCTTGGGGGCTCAAGAGACCCAGTACTTC
CDR3: CASSLGAQETQYF

size: .
V: TRBV21-1
D: .
J: TRBJ2-7
DNA: TGTGCCAGCAGCGGATGGGACAGGGCCTCCTACGAGCAGTACTTC
CDR3: CASSGWDRASYEQYF

size: .
V: TRBV7-8
D: .
J: TRBJ2-1
DNA: TGTGCCAGCAGCGGGCGGCGGGACCTCTTAGGCGATGAGCAGTTCTTC
CDR3: CASSGRRDLLGDEQFF

size: .
V: TRBV9
D: .
J: TRBJ2-3
DNA: TGTGCCAGCAGCCCGAGGGGGAGGGGCCTAACCACAGATACGCAGTATTTT
CDR3: CASSPRGRGLTTDTQYF

size: .
V: TRBV6-5
D: .
J: TRBJ1-1
DNA: TGTGCCAGCAGTTTTACCGGGAGCCCGGCCGGTGAAGCTTTCTTT
CDR3: CASSFTGSPAGEAFF

size: .
V: TRBV19
D: .
J: TRBJ1-1
DNA: TGTGCCAGTAGTATCGGCGGGGAGGCTTTCTTT
CDR3: CASSIGGEAFF

size: medium-sized
V: TRBV29-1
D: TRBD1
J: TRBJ1-1
DNA: TGCAGCGTTGTGGGCAGGGGGCGCATGAACACTGAAGCTTTCTTT
CDR3: CSVVGRGRMNTEAFF

size: .
V: TRBV7-9
D: TRBD1
J: TRBJ2-7
DNA: TGTGCCAGCAGCCCCCCACAGGGGCGATCCTACGAGCAGTACTTC
CDR3: CASSPPQGRSYEQYF

size: .
V: TRBV7-9
D: TRBD1
J: TRBJ1-5
DNA: TGTGCCAGCAGCTTACCAGGGGGCCAGCCCCAGCATTTT
CDR3: CASSLPGGQPQHF

size: .
V: TRBV28
D: TRBD1
J: TRBJ2-7
DNA: TGTGCCAGCAGTCGGACAGGCTTGACCTACGAGCAGTACTTC
CDR3: CASSRTGLTYEQYF

size: once
V: TRBV19
D: .
J: TRBJ1-1
DNA: TGTGCCAGTACGACGACAGTACCGAACACTGAAGCTTTCTTT
CDR3: CASTTTVPNTEAFF

size: .
V: TRBV2
D: TRBD1
J: TRBJ1-6
DNA: TGTGCCAGGAGGGCGGGACAGCCGAATTCACCCCTCCACTTT
CDR3: CARRAGQPNSPLHF

size: .
V: TRBV28
D: .
J: TRBJ2-7
DNA: TGTGCCAGCAGTAGTCCCCTCAGGGTAGCCTACGAGCAGTACTTC
CDR3: CASSSPLRVAYEQYF

size: once
V: TRBV5-4
D: .
J: TRBJ2-3
DNA: TGTGCCAGCAGCTTGAATCAGGGGATGAGCACAGATACGCAGTATTTT
CDR3: CASSLNQGMSTDTQYF

size: .
V: TRBV9
D: .
J: TRBJ1-5
DNA: TGTGCCAGCGGTCGCAGTAGCAATCAGCCCCAGCATTTT
CDR3: CASGRSSNQPQHF

size: .
V: TRBV27
D: TRBD1
J: TRBJ1-5
DNA: TGTGCCAGCGGAACCGGGACAGTCTTCAATCAGCCCCAGCATTTT
CDR3: CASGTGTVFNQPQHF

size: .
V: TRBV11-2
D: .
J: TRBJ2-7
DNA: TGTGCCAGCAGCTTAGACAGGGTCTTCGAGCAGTACTTC
CDR3: CASSLDRVFEQYF

size: .
V: TRBV7-3
D: TRBD2
J: TRBJ2-1
DNA: TGTGCCAGCAGCTCGACTAGCGGGGTATACAATGAGCAGTTCTTC
CDR3: CASSSTSGVYNEQFF

size: .
V: TRBV29-1
D: TRBD2
J: TRBJ2-2
DNA: TGCAGCGCGGGACTAGCCCTGGGCGGGGAGCTGTTTTTT
CDR3: CSAGLALGGELFF

size: .
V: TRBV9
D: TRBD2
J: TRBJ2-3
DNA: TGTGCCAGCAGCGTAGCCTCGGGGGGGGGTCAAGATACGCAGTATTTT
CDR3: CASSVASGGGQDTQYF

size: few
V: TRBV19
D: TRBD1
J: TRBJ1-1
DNA: TGTGCCAGTAGTATCATGCCAGGGGGCACTGAAGCTTTCTTT
CDR3: CASSIMPGGTEAFF

size: .
V: TRBV24-1
D: .
J: TRBJ2-3
DNA: TGTGCCACCAGTGAAATAAGGGGAAGCAGAGATACGCAGTATTTT
CDR3: CATSEIRGSRDTQYF

size: .
V: TRBV18
D: TRBD1
J: TRBJ1-1
DNA: TGTGCCAGCTCACCAGACAGGGGGGGCACTGAAGCTTTCTTT
CDR3: CASSPDRGGTEAFF

size: .
V: TRBV6-2/TRBV6-3
D: .
J: TRBJ2-2
DNA: TGTGCCAGCAGTTATAGCTGGAATGCCGGGGAGCTGTTTTTT
CDR3: CASSYSWNAGELFF

size: .
V: TRBV27
D: TRBD1
J: TRBJ2-1
DNA: TGTGCCAGCAGTTTAAAGGACAGGGAGGCCAATGAGCAGTTCTTC
CDR3: CASSLKDREANEQFF

size: .
V: TRBV29-1
D: .
J: TRBJ2-5
DNA: TGCAGCGTGGAGGGAGAGGAATGGGAGACCCAGTACTTC
CDR3: CSVEGEEWETQYF